A single sample is the source of the 21 T cell receptor beta chains below, sequenced in a study of breast tumors, draining lymph nodes, adjacent tissues. MiXCR, applied by TCRdb to the multiplex PCR reads, yields one record per CDR3 protein. This table has fewer than 25,000 distinct CDR3 sequences, 25% to 40% appearing once. What was sequenced was breast tumor tissue. The receptors come from a female donor with breast cancer. Some clones in this sample may be carry-over from other donors' samples.

J is TRBJ2-3 and V is TRBV20-1, with D possibly being TRBD1 or TRBD2 (5 bases each). The CDR3 runs 17 residues. Trimming took 5 bases from V and 5 from J, leaving 26 bases between them. CDR1 and CDR2 from the germline V gene are DFQATT and SNEGSKA (reference sequence). The CDR3 DNA sequence: TGCAGTGCTTACACCCACTCGGGACCGACCCGCGGAGATACGCAGTATTTT. It is translated as CSAYTHSGPTRGDTQYF.

This clonotype was seen at least ten times. This chain links TRBV7-2 with TRBJ1-4; no clear D gene. Trimming left V 5 bases short and J 9 bases short, with 13 bases between. This CDR3 has 13 amino acids. The germline V gene has CDR1 SGHTA and CDR2 FQGNSA. The chain's CDR3 is CASSPPTGQKLFF. The CDR3 coding sequence is TGTGCCAGCAGCCCACCCACGGGTCAAAAACTGTTTTTT.

As concerns this clonotype: A much larger clonotype is one base distant, so this may be a read error. This chain joins TRBV18 and TRBJ2-5; perhaps TRBD2 as D (6 bases). Germline CDR1 is KGHSH and CDR2 is LQKENI. The CDR3 length is 16 residues. Trimming cost V 3 bases and J 4 bases, with 18 bases left between them. The CDR3 sequence: CASSPPSRRARETQYF. The CDR3 DNA follows: TGTGCCAGCTCACCTCCAAGCAGGAGGGCCAGAGAGACCCAGTACTTC.

This clonotype has a count of ten or more. The genes are TRBV5-1 and TRBJ2-1; TRBD2 matches at 8 bases. The CDR3 length is 22 residues. V trimming: 2 bases; J trimming: 4 bases; junction bases outside the gene matches: 26. Germline CDR1 reads SGHRS; CDR2 reads YFSETQ. For the CDR3, the DNA is TGCGCCAGCAGCTTCCCCCCCATAGGAAGGACTAGCCCCACGAGGGGATACAATGAGCAGTTCTTC. It specifies CASSFPPIGRTSPTRGYNEQFF.

With regard to this clonotype: The CDR3 carries no conserved terminal phenylalanine or tryptophan, so it likely arises from a read error. The V gene is TRBV20-1, the J gene TRBJ2-3; the match to TRBD2 covers 10 bases. CDR1 is DFQATT, CDR2 SNEGSKA, per germline (reference sequence). The CDR3 runs 15 residues. With 3 bases clipped from V and 4 bases from J, the junction kept 7 bases outside the gene matches. The CDR3 DNA sequence: TGCAGTGCTAGGGTAGGCCTAGCGGGGGCAGATACGCAGTATATT. Amino acid sequence: CSARVGLAGADTQYI.

The chain has TRBV20-1 and TRBJ2-3, with 9 bases aligning to TRBD1. The CDR3 is 14 residues long. Germline V lookup: CDR1 DFQATT, CDR2 SNEGSKA (reference sequence). V gave up 5 bases and J gave up 7 bases; unmatched junction bases: 10. Here the CDR3 reads CSAPRDRAKNTQYF. The CDR3 DNA reads TGCAGTGCTCCCCGGGACAGGGCAAAAAATACGCAGTATTTT.

This sequence joins TRBV12-3 or TRBV12-4 and TRBJ1-1; TRBD1 might be the D (6 bases). The CDR3 consists of 16 residues. V dropped 2 bases and J dropped 0 bases, with 13 bases sitting between them. The CDR3 loop reads CASSLTAGVMNTEAFF. DNA for the CDR3: TGTGCCAGCAGTTTAACGGCAGGGGTCATGAACACTGAAGCTTTCTTT.

In this sample, this clonotype turned up many times. V gene TRBV7-2 combines with J gene TRBJ1-5; D gene unclear. Trimming stripped 1 base from V and 8 bases from J, with 9 bases between. Per the germline V gene, CDR1 is SGHTA and CDR2 is FQGNSA. This CDR3 is built from 13 residues. CDR3 bases: TGTGCCAGCAGCTTAGGAGTTAGAGAGCCCCAGCATTTT. Protein product: CASSLGVREPQHF.

For this clonotype: It may be a read error: a sequence one base away is much more abundant. The conserved final phenylalanine or tryptophan is absent from the CDR3, which likely points to a read error. The chain joins TRBV28 to TRBJ2-6; D gene unclear. CDR3 size: 14 residues. V was cut by 3 bases and J by 1 base, with 4 bases left in between. Looked up from germline, CDR1 is MDHEN and CDR2 is SYDVKM. CDR3 in DNA: TGTGCCAGCAGTTTCGCATCTGGGGCCAACGTCCTGACTCTC. Translation gives CASSFASGANVLTL.

As regards this clonotype: The missing conserved phenylalanine or tryptophan at the end of this CDR3 makes a read error likely. This rearrangement joins TRBV4-1 to TRBJ2-1, with 12 bases aligning to TRBD2. With V trimmed by 6 bases and J by 3 bases, 6 bases remained unmatched. Germline CDR1 MGHRA, CDR2 YSYEKL. The CDR3 runs 16 residues. CDR3 sequence (DNA): TGCGCCAGCAGTCGGGAGACTAGCGGGGGCTACAATGAGCAGTTCTCC. Its protein product is CASSRETSGGYNEQFS.

This clonotype was seen many times. The chain has TRBV6-2 or TRBV6-3 and TRBJ2-7; D is ambiguous. Germline loops: CDR1 MNHEY, CDR2 SVGEGT. V gave up 5 bases and J gave up 3 bases, with 5 bases separating them. The CDR3 spans 11 residues. The CDR3 DNA sequence: TGTGCCAGCAGTGAGTACTACGAGCAGTACTTC. Translating gives CASSEYYEQYF.

The chain combines TRBV10-3 with TRBJ1-1; the match to TRBD1 covers 7 bases. V was pared by 2 bases and J by 3 bases, with 6 bases of the junction left unmatched. This CDR3 contains 15 residues. CDR1 ENHRY and CDR2 SYGVKD come from the germline V gene. The CDR3 nucleotides read TGTGCCATCAGTGAGGAGGGCAGGGGGGACACTGAAGCTTTCTTT. Protein: CAISEEGRGDTEAFF.

The chain joins TRBV6-1 to TRBJ1-2; the match to TRBD1 covers 8 bases. This CDR3 is 14 amino acids long. CDR1 and CDR2 from the germline V gene are MNHNS and SASEGT. Trimming cost V 0 bases and J 6 bases; bases outside gene matches: 3. The CDR3 sequence: CASSEAGTGNGYTF. As DNA, the CDR3 is TGTGCCAGCAGTGAAGCGGGGACAGGAAATGGCTACACCTTC.

This clonotype has only a few counts. This chain connects TRBV6-1 to TRBJ2-4; D gene unclear. The V gene lost 5 bases and the J gene lost 4 bases, with 9 bases spanning the gap. This CDR3 has 13 amino acids. Germline V gives CDR1 MNHNS, CDR2 SASEGT. The CDR3 sequence is CASSMTDKNIQYF. The DNA for the CDR3 is TGTGCCAGCAGTATGACGGATAAAAACATTCAGTACTTC.

The table lists this clonotype with a count of one. One end of the junction fails to match germline, which may point to a read error. The chain combines TRBV5-5 with TRBJ2-3; possibly TRBD2 for D (5 bases). This CDR3 is 14 amino acids long. CDR1 and CDR2 from the germline V gene are SGHKS and YYEKEE (reference sequence). CDR3 sequence reads: CTSSVDRTTDTQYF. The CDR3 nucleotides read TGTACCAGCAGCGTGGATAGGACTACAGATACGCAGTATTTT.

This clonotype was picked up many times. This chain links TRBV9 with TRBJ1-2; the match to TRBD1 covers 7 bases. CDR1 is SGDLS and CDR2 is YYNGEE in the germline V gene. V was clipped by 3 bases and J by 8 bases; unmatched bases: 13. The CDR3 length is 15 residues. The DNA for the CDR3 is TGTGCCAGCAGCGACCACAGGGGCACCCCCGTAGGCTACACCTTC. Translation gives CASSDHRGTPVGYTF.

At least ten counts were recorded for this clonotype. The chain uses TRBV12-3 or TRBV12-4 and TRBJ2-1; D possibly corresponds to TRBD2 (5 bases). The length of the CDR3 is 15 residues. Trimming took 3 bases from V and 0 from J, leaving 9 bases between them. The CDR3 spells CASSFGGFSYNEQFF. The CDR3 DNA reads TGTGCCAGCAGTTTTGGCGGGTTCTCCTACAATGAGCAGTTCTTC.

This clonotype was recorded many times. V and J are TRBV4-2 and TRBJ2-7; no clear D. The germline CDR1 and CDR2 sequences are LGHNA and YNFKEQ. The CDR3 runs to 14 residues. The germline V and J ends were trimmed by 0 bases and 5 bases, with 11 bases remaining between them. The CDR3 sequence: CASSQDLEKDEQYF. The CDR3 nucleotides are TGTGCCAGCAGCCAAGATTTAGAGAAAGACGAGCAGTACTTC.

This clonotype has ten or more counts. V usage is TRBV19 and J usage is TRBJ2-3; D is perhaps TRBD1 or TRBD2 (5 bases each). The CDR3 runs 15 residues. V lost 5 bases to trimming and J lost 2 bases, with 14 bases between them. Looked up from germline, CDR1 is LNHDA and CDR2 is SQIVND (reference sequence). DNA of the CDR3: TGTGCCAGTAGTCCACCGGGGACCATCACAGATACGCAGTATTTT. Encoded protein: CASSPPGTITDTQYF. Full variable domain (remainder filled in from reference TRBV19 and TRBJ2-3): DGGITQSPKYLFRKEGQNVTLSCEQNLNHDAMYWYRQDPGQGLRLIYYSQIVNDFQKGDIAEGYSVSREKKESFPLTVTSAQKNPTAFYLCASSPPGTITDTQYFGPGTRLTVL.

This clonotype was seen at least ten times. The chain recombines TRBV7-8 with TRBJ1-2; 7 bases fit TRBD1. The CDR3 has 13 residues. The germline CDR1 and CDR2 sequences are SGHVS and FQNEAQ. V lost 3 bases and J lost 8; bases outside the gene matches: 6. CDR3 amino acids: CASSLVRGNGYTF. CDR3 nucleotide sequence: TGTGCCAGCAGCTTGGTCAGGGGGAACGGCTACACCTTC.

This clonotype was observed at least ten times. This rearrangement joins TRBV10-1 to TRBJ2-7, with 9 bases that match TRBD1. There are 14 residues in the CDR3. Germline V gene lookup returns CDR1 WNHNN and CDR2 SYGVQD (reference sequence). V lost 8 bases and J lost 1; bases outside the gene matches: 6. CDR3 region: CASQKGTGSYEQYF. CDR3 bases: TGCGCCAGCCAAAAAGGGACAGGGTCCTACGAGCAGTACTTC.